Each of the 2 T cell receptor beta chains below was sequenced from the same sample in a study of cytomegalovirus exposure and HLA in healthy donors. Primers included in the PCR were 60 Vbeta and 13 Jbeta primers. TCRdb keeps only in-frame clones here, not all; method: immunoSEQ multiplex PCR. The sample contains about 180,000 clones, approximately 72% of which appear only once. Material for sequencing was PBMCs. These receptors originate from a human donor in good health.

The gene calls are TRBV4-1 and TRBJ2-5; TRBD2 matches 10 bases. With 2 bases clipped from V and 6 bases from J, the junction kept 3 bases outside the gene matches. The CDR3 runs to 14 residues. Germline V gene lookup returns CDR1 MGHRA and CDR2 YSYEKL. Here the CDR3 reads CASSQSGGAKTQYF. For the CDR3, the DNA is TGCGCCAGCAGCCAAAGCGGGGGGGCGAAGACCCAGTACTTC.

V and J are TRBV9 and TRBJ2-7; TRBD1 agrees at 11 bases. The CDR3 runs to 17 residues. CDR1 is SGDLS, CDR2 YYNGEE, per germline. After removal of 4 bases from V and 2 bases from J, the junction contained 11 bases not matched to a gene. CDR3 residues: CASSPRGGTGGAYEQYF. Here the CDR3 DNA reads TGTGCCAGCAGCCCCCGAGGTGGGACAGGGGGAGCCTACGAGCAGTACTTC.